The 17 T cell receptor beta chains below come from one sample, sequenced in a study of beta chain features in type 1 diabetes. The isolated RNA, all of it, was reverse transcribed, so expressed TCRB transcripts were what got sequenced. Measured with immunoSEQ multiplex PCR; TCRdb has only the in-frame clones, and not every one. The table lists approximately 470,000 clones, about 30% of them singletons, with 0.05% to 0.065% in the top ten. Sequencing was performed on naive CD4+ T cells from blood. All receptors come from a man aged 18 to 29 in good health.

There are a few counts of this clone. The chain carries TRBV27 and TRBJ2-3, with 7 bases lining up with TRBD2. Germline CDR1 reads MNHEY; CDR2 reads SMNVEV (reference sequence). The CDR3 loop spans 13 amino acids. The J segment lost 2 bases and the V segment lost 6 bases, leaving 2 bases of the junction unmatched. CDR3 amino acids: CASRRDYTDTQYF. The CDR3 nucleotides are TGTGCCAGCAGGCGGGACTACACAGATACGCAGTATTTT.

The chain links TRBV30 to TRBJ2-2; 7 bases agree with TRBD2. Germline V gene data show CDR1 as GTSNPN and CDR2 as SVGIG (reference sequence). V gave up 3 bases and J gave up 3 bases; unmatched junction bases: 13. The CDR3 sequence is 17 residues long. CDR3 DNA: TGTGCCTGGAGCCCCCGAGCGGGGAGGGCCTACACCGGGGAGCTGTTTTTT. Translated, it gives CAWSPRAGRAYTGELFF.

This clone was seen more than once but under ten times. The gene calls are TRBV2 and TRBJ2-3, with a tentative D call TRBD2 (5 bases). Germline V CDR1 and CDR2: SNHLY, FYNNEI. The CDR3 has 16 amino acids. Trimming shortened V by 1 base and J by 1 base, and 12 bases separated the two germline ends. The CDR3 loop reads CASSEVGMRGTDTQYF. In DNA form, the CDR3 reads TGTGCCAGCAGTGAAGTTGGAATGAGGGGCACAGATACGCAGTATTTT.

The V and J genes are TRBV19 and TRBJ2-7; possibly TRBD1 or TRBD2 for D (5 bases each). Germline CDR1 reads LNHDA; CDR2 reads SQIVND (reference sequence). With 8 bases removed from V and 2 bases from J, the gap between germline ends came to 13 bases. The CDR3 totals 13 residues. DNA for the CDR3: TGTGCCAGTTCACCGGGACGGCCCTACGAGCAGTACTTC. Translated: CASSPGRPYEQYF.

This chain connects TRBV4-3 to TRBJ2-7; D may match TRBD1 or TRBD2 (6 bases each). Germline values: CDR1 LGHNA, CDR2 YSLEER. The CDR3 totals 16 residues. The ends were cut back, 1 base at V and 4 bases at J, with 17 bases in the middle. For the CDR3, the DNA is TGCGCCAGCAGCCAAGCTGCAGGAGGGGGATTTTACGAGCAGTACTTC. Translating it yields CASSQAAGGGFYEQYF.

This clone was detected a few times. The CDR3 DNA reads as TGTGCCTGGAGGCCCCCCGGCACAGATACGCAGTATTTT. It is translated as CAWRPPGTDTQYF. The J gene is TRBJ2-3, the V gene TRBV30; no reliable D call. Germline lookup yields CDR1 GTSNPN and CDR2 SVGIG (reference sequence). The CDR3 runs to 13 residues. V lost 3 bases, J lost 1 base, and 8 bases lay in between.

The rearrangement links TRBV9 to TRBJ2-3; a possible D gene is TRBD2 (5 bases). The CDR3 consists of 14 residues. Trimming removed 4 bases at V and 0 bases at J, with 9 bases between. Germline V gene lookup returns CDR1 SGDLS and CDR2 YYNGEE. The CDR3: CASSTGISTDTQYF. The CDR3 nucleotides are TGTGCCAGCAGCACCGGGATAAGCACAGATACGCAGTATTTT.

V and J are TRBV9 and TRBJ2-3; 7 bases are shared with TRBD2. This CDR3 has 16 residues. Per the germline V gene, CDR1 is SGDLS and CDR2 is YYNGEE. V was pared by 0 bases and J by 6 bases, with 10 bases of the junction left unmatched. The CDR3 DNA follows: TGTGCCAGCAGCGTAGTGGACGGACTAGTCTTGGATACGCAGTATTTT. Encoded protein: CASSVVDGLVLDTQYF.

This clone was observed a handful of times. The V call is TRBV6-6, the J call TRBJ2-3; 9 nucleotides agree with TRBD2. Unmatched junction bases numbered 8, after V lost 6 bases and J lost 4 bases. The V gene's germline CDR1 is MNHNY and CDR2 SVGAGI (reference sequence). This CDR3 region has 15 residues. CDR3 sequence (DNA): TGTGCCAGCAGCAATAGCGGGAGTTGGGCAGATACGCAGTATTTT. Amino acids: CASSNSGSWADTQYF.

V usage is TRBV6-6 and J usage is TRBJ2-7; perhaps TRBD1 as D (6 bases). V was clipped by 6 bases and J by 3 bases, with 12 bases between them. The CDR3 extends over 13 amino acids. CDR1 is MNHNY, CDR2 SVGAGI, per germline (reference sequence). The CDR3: CASRRTANYEQYF. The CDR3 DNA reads TGTGCCAGCAGGCGGACAGCCAACTACGAGCAGTACTTC.

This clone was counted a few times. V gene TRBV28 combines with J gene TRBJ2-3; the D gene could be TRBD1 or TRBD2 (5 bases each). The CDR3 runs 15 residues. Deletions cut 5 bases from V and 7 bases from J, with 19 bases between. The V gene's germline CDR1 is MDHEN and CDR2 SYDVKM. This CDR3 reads CASSPGLAEGNTQYF. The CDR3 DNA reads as TGTGCCAGCAGTCCGGGGCTAGCCGAGGGGAATACGCAGTATTTT.

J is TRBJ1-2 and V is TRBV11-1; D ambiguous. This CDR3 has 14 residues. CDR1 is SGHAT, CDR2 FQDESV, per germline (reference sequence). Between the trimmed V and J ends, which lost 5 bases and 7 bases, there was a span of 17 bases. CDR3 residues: CASSAARRIGGYTF. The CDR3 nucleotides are TGTGCCAGCAGCGCCGCCAGGAGAATAGGTGGCTACACCTTC.

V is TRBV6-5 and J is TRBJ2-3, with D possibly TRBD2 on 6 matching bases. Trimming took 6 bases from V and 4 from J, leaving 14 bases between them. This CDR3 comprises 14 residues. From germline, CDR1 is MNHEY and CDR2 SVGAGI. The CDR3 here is CASSLGTVPDTQYF. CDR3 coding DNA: TGTGCCAGCAGCCTGGGGACTGTGCCAGATACGCAGTATTTT.

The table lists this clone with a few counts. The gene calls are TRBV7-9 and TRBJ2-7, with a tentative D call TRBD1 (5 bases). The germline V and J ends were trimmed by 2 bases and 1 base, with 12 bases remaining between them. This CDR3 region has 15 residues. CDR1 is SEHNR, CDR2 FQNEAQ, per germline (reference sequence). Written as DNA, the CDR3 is TGTGCCAGCAGCTTACCAACAGGCCGTTCCTACGAGCAGTACTTC. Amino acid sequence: CASSLPTGRSYEQYF. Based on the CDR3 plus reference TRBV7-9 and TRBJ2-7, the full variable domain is DTGVSQNPRHKITKRGQNVTFRCDPISEHNRLYWYRQTLGQGPEFLTYFQNEAQLEKSRLLSDRFSAERPKGSFSTLEIQRTEQGDSAMYLCASSLPTGRSYEQYFGPGTRLTVT.

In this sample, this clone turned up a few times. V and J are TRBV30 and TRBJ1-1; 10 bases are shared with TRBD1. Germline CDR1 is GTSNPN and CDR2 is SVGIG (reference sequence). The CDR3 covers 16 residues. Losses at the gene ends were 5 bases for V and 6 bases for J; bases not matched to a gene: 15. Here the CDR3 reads CAWVDWRDRGLSEAFF. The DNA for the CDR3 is TGTGCCTGGGTAGACTGGCGGGACAGGGGTCTATCTGAAGCTTTCTTT.

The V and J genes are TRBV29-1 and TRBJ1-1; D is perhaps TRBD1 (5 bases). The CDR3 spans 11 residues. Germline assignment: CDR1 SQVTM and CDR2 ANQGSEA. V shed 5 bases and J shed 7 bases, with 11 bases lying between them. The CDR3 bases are TGCAGCGTTCGACAGTTTCTTGAAGCTTTCTTT. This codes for CSVRQFLEAFF.

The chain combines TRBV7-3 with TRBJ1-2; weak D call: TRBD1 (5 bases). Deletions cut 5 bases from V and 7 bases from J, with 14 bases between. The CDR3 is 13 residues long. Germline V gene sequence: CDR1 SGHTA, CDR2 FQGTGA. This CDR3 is CASSPWAGSGYTF. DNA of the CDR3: TGTGCCAGCAGCCCATGGGCAGGGTCTGGCTACACCTTC.